Presented here are 11 T cell receptor beta chains from one specimen sequenced in a study of response to subunit inactivated influenza vaccine. From the RT-PCR reads, TCRdb called clonotypes with MiXCR, one entry per CDR3 protein. The sample shows about 500,000 distinct CDR3 sequences, approximately 15% of them seen only once. This material consisted of CD4+ T cells sorted from PBMCs, taken less than 30 months after vaccination. The receptors stem from a man between 50 and 75 years old who received an inactivated influenza vaccine.

The J gene is TRBJ2-1, the V gene TRBV20-1, with D tentatively TRBD2 (6 bases). The CDR3 is made up of 11 amino acids. Per germline, CDR1 DFQATT and CDR2 SNEGSKA (reference sequence). The DNA of the CDR3 is TGCAGCCCCGAGCGGGTCAATGAGCAGTTCTTC. Protein: CSPERVNEQFF.

This chain links TRBV27 with TRBJ1-2; D remains unclear. This CDR3 contains 14 residues. Between the trimmed V and J ends, which lost 5 bases and 1 base, there was a span of 11 bases. The germline gives CDR1 MNHEY, CDR2 SMNVEV (reference sequence). The chain's CDR3 is CASSPGFSNYGYTF. CDR3 sequence (DNA): TGTGCCAGCAGTCCGGGATTCAGTAACTATGGCTACACCTTC.

The chain combines TRBV12-3 or TRBV12-4 with TRBJ1-2; 11 bases match TRBD1. V lost 4 bases to trimming and J lost 6 bases; unmatched junction nucleotides: 1. CDR3 length: 13 residues. CDR3 bases: TGTGCCAGCAGTTGGACAGGGGGCAATGGCTACACCTTC. This gives the protein CASSWTGGNGYTF.

The chain carries TRBV5-1 and TRBJ2-2, with no clear D. V lost 4 bases to trimming and J lost 2 bases, with 12 bases between them. Germline V gene lookup returns CDR1 SGHRS and CDR2 YFSETQ. The CDR3 is made up of 15 amino acids. The DNA for the CDR3 is TGCGCCAGCAGCGTCGCAGACCTCAACACCGGGGAGCTGTTTTTT. It encodes CASSVADLNTGELFF.

This clonotype was found many times. The chain is built from TRBV3-1 and TRBJ1-1, with D hard to call. Trimming shortened V by 9 bases and J by 2 bases, and 10 bases separated the two germline ends. This CDR3 is built from 12 residues. CDR1 and CDR2 from the germline V gene are LGHDT and YNNKEL (reference sequence). The CDR3: CASRWGNTEAFF. The CDR3 bases are TGTGCCAGTCGGTGGGGTAACACTGAAGCTTTCTTT.

This clonotype came up many times. This chain links TRBV24-1 with TRBJ2-1; D unresolved. The CDR3 runs 13 residues. The germline V and J ends were trimmed by 4 bases and 9 bases, with 12 bases remaining between them. Germline V gene sequence: CDR1 KGHDR, CDR2 SFDVKD. CDR3 region: CATSDPTISEQFF. The CDR3 DNA is TGTGCCACCAGTGACCCCACTATATCTGAGCAGTTCTTC.

V usage is TRBV4-1 and J usage is TRBJ2-1, with TRBD2 matching over 9 bases. Per germline, CDR1 MGHRA and CDR2 YSYEKL. The CDR3 covers 17 residues. V trimming: 1 base; J trimming: 9 bases; junction bases outside the gene matches: 13. In nucleotides, the CDR3 is TGCGCCAGCAGCCAAGTCCCAGGGGCGGGGGGGCCTTTTGAGCAGTTCTTC. Its protein product is CASSQVPGAGGPFEQFF.

V gene TRBV6-1 combines with J gene TRBJ2-2, with D unresolved. Between the trimmed V and J ends, which lost 3 bases and 0 bases, there was a span of 8 bases. The germline CDR1 and CDR2 sequences are MNHNS and SASEGT. The CDR3 length is 15 residues. CDR3 sequence: CASSETVTNTGELFF. DNA of the CDR3: TGTGCCAGCAGTGAGACCGTTACGAACACCGGGGAGCTGTTTTTT.

V gene TRBV19 combines with J gene TRBJ1-2, with a tentative D call TRBD1 (5 bases). The V gene's germline CDR1 is LNHDA and CDR2 SQIVND (reference sequence). V lost 5 bases to trimming and J lost 2 bases, with 12 bases between them. The CDR3 totals 14 residues. The CDR3 reads CASSFTGPNYGYTF. In DNA form, the CDR3 reads TGTGCCAGTAGTTTTACAGGACCGAACTATGGCTACACCTTC.

The gene calls are TRBV5-1 and TRBJ2-4, with D uncertain. Trimming removed 2 bases from V and 5 bases from J, with 14 bases in between. The CDR3 is made up of 15 amino acids. CDR1 is SGHRS, CDR2 YFSETQ, per germline. Here the CDR3 DNA reads TGCGCCAGCAGCTTATGGAATTCCCCCGAAAACATTCAGTACTTC. Translated, it gives CASSLWNSPENIQYF.

The gene calls are TRBV7-2 and TRBJ1-3; D ambiguous. Germline V CDR1 and CDR2: SGHTA, FQGNSA. The CDR3 length is 15 residues. Deletions cut 2 bases from V and 4 bases from J, with 12 bases between. CDR3: CASSLRIGNGNTIYF. CDR3 coding DNA: TGTGCCAGCAGCTTAAGGATAGGGAACGGAAACACCATATATTTT.